The T cell receptor (beta chain) under discussion was sequenced for a study of PD-1 blockade in classical Hodgkin lymphoma. Study-level points and caveats: Differences between repertoires have undefined causes, possibly disease activity or prior therapy. By C4D1 there was a significant rise in CD4+ TCR diversity but not in CD8+ TCR diversity. Complete responders matched newly diagnosed patients in baseline diversity.

All patients experienced relapse after autologous stem cell transplantation, and brentuximab vedotin exposure was variable. Complete response, partial response or progressive disease constituted the best response categories observed. Some clones are missing from TCRdb's copy, which holds only in-frame ones; the method was immunoSEQ multiplex PCR. The sample holds around 99,000 clones, roughly 76% seen once. J was trimmed by 6 bases and V by 2 bases; bases with no gene match: 5. Germline CDR1 reads SGHKS; CDR2 reads YYEKEE (reference sequence). The CDR3 consists of 14 residues. Remarks on this clone: Its specificity is not known. Other nucleotide sequences from this sample produce the same CDR3.

V usage is TRBV5-5 and J usage is TRBJ1-5; TRBD1 agrees at 7 bases. Sequencing used peripheral blood mononuclear cells (PBMCs), obtained before the second cycle of nivolumab. This clonotype was sampled from a human donor with classical Hodgkin lymphoma. The CDR3 DNA reads TGTGCCAGCAGCTTCGGGCAGGGGGGTCAGCCCCAGCATTTT. Translating gives CASSFGQGGQPQHF.